This entry lists 16 T cell receptor beta chains sequenced from one sample in a study of Ad26.COV2.S vaccination and SARS-CoV-2 variants. Sequencing used immunoSEQ multiplex PCR; TCRdb keeps in-frame clones, though not all of them. Of some 300,000 clones in the sample, just under 85% were seen once. The treatment is: over 15 received Ad26.COV2.S at low or high dose, single or two shots; about five received placebo; per-sample allocation not given. Vaccine and placebo recipients were sampled on day 63 after the first injection. Sequencing was performed on peripheral blood, taken in a trial of Ad26.COV2.S vaccine versus placebo. These receptors originate from a person aged 18-60 years who received the Ad26.COV2.S COVID-19 vaccine or a placebo.

The rearrangement uses TRBV29-1 and TRBJ1-1; 8 positions agree with TRBD1. The CDR3 spans 15 residues. Germline CDR1 reads SQVTM; CDR2 reads ANQGSEA. The J segment lost 2 bases and the V segment lost 2 bases, leaving 7 bases of the junction unmatched. This CDR3 is CSVEQGARFNTEAFF. The CDR3 DNA follows: TGCAGCGTTGAACAGGGGGCGCGTTTCAACACTGAAGCTTTCTTT.

The chain carries TRBV3-1 (or the pseudogene TRBV3-2) and TRBJ1-3; no clear D. The V gene's germline CDR1 is LGHDT and CDR2 YNNKEL (reference sequence). V dropped 8 bases and J dropped 0 bases, with 11 bases sitting between them. The CDR3 loop spans 14 amino acids. The CDR3: CASHAGDSGNTIYF. CDR3 bases: TGTGCCAGCCATGCAGGAGACTCTGGAAACACCATATATTTT.

The CDR3 loop is CASSVLPGQPDLLPGYTF. The CDR3 DNA follows: TGTGCCAGCAGCGTCCTTCCGGGACAGCCCGATTTACTTCCCGGCTACACCTTC. The gene calls are TRBV7-9 and TRBJ1-2, with 7 bases that match TRBD1. The trim removed 5 bases at V and 8 bases at J, leaving 23 bases unmatched. The CDR3 runs 18 residues. Germline V gene lookup returns CDR1 SEHNR and CDR2 FQNEAQ (reference sequence).

V and J are TRBV28 and TRBJ1-6; D may be TRBD1 (6 bases). The V gene lost 6 bases and the J gene lost 5 bases, with 14 bases spanning the gap. The CDR3 sequence is 15 residues long. The germline gives CDR1 MDHEN, CDR2 SYDVKM. The CDR3 loop is CASSERTVHNSPLHF. Here the CDR3 DNA reads TGTGCCAGCAGCGAACGGACAGTTCATAATTCACCCCTCCACTTT.

This clone has only one observation. The J gene is TRBJ1-1, the V gene TRBV5-6; D is uncertain. Looked up from germline, CDR1 is SGHDT and CDR2 is YYEEEE. V was trimmed by 1 base and J by 0 bases, leaving 10 bases between them. The CDR3 consists of 15 residues. The CDR3 region is CASSLTQELNTEAFF. CDR3 DNA: TGTGCCAGCAGCTTGACTCAGGAATTGAACACTGAAGCTTTCTTT.

The rearrangement joins TRBV3-1 (or the pseudogene TRBV3-2) to TRBJ1-1; D ambiguous. Germline CDR1 is LGHDT and CDR2 is YNNKEL (reference sequence). The CDR3 runs 14 residues. Trimming cost V 4 bases and J 1 base, with 10 bases left between them. The CDR3 spells CASSRSGANTEAFF. CDR3 in DNA: TGTGCCAGCAGCCGGTCGGGTGCGAACACTGAAGCTTTCTTT.

The chain employs TRBV9 and TRBJ2-7; 9 positions match TRBD2. This CDR3 has 16 amino acids. From germline, CDR1 is SGDLS and CDR2 YYNGEE. V trimming: 4 bases; J trimming: 0 bases; junction bases outside the gene matches: 8. The CDR3 DNA reads TGTGCCAGCAGCCTCAGCGGGGGGCTGAGCTCCTACGAGCAGTACTTC. Translated, it gives CASSLSGGLSSYEQYF.

The gene calls are TRBV5-6 and TRBJ1-1; D not certain. The CDR3 runs 13 residues. V was clipped by 0 bases and J by 1 base, with 4 bases between them. Per the germline V gene, CDR1 is SGHDT and CDR2 is YYEEEE. Written as DNA, the CDR3 is TGTGCCAGCAGCTTGGTGGCGAACACTGAAGCTTTCTTT. Its protein is CASSLVANTEAFF.

This chain joins TRBV12-3 or TRBV12-4 and TRBJ2-7; D gene ambiguous. This CDR3 is built from 11 residues. V was shortened by 4 bases and J by 3 bases, with 4 bases between the two germline ends. The CDR3 DNA sequence: TGTGCCAGCAGTTCCCACTACGAGCAGTACTTC. It yields the protein CASSSHYEQYF.

This chain joins TRBV7-9 and TRBJ2-7; D gene ambiguous. The CDR3 loop spans 12 amino acids. V lost 2 bases and J lost 9, with 11 bases in between. In germline, CDR1 is SEHNR, CDR2 FQNEAQ (reference sequence). CDR3 loop: CASSLQSDGQYF. The CDR3, as DNA: TGTGCCAGCAGCTTACAGTCCGACGGGCAGTACTTC.

This clone has just one count. V gene TRBV19 combines with J gene TRBJ2-7; weak D call: TRBD1 (5 bases). The V gene's germline CDR1 is LNHDA and CDR2 SQIVND (reference sequence). V was shortened by 4 bases and J by 3 bases, with 13 bases between the two germline ends. The CDR3 has 14 residues. CDR3 nucleotide sequence: TGTGCCAGTAGTACCCACACTACAGGCTACGAGCAGTACTTC. Protein: CASSTHTTGYEQYF.

This chain links TRBV10-2 with TRBJ1-3; 7 bases map to TRBD1. Trimming at V came to 6 bases and at J to 2 bases, leaving 7 bases not matched to a gene. The length of the CDR3 is 15 residues. From germline, CDR1 is WSHSY and CDR2 SAAADI. Here the CDR3 reads CASSDRQGTGNTIYF. CDR3 DNA: TGCGCCAGCAGCGACCGACAGGGCACTGGAAACACCATATATTTT.

The gene calls are TRBV6-5 and TRBJ2-7; no reliable D call. The CDR3 has 13 residues. CDR1 and CDR2 from the germline V gene are MNHEY and SVGAGI. V was shortened by 8 bases and J by 0 bases, with 11 bases between the two germline ends. In DNA form, the CDR3 reads TGTGCCAGCTCTCCAGGACCCTCCTACGAGCAGTACTTC. Residues: CASSPGPSYEQYF.

The rearrangement joins TRBV5-5 to TRBJ2-7, with D perhaps TRBD1 (6 bases). The CDR3 consists of 12 residues. The germline gives CDR1 SGHKS, CDR2 YYEKEE (reference sequence). Between the trimmed V and J ends, which lost 3 bases and 2 bases, there was a span of 6 bases. CDR3 bases: TGTGCCAGCAGCTGGGACACCTACGAGCAGTACTTC. Translated, it gives CASSWDTYEQYF.

CDR3 loop: CASRGKDTQYF. CDR3 DNA: TGTGCCAGCAGGGGTAAAGATACGCAGTATTTT. The J gene is TRBJ2-3, the V gene TRBV9; D not certain. The CDR3 sequence is 11 residues long. Germline CDR1 reads SGDLS; CDR2 reads YYNGEE. Trimming shortened V by 5 bases and J by 5 bases, and 6 bases separated the two germline ends.

The V and J genes are TRBV25-1 and TRBJ1-3; TRBD1 matches at 7 bases. Germline CDR1 MGHDK, CDR2 SYGVNS. Unmatched junction bases numbered 8, after V lost 8 bases and J lost 7 bases. The CDR3 is 13 amino acids. CDR3 sequence: CASGGGPWNTIYF. In nucleotides, the CDR3 is TGTGCCAGCGGAGGGGGCCCGTGGAACACCATATATTTT.